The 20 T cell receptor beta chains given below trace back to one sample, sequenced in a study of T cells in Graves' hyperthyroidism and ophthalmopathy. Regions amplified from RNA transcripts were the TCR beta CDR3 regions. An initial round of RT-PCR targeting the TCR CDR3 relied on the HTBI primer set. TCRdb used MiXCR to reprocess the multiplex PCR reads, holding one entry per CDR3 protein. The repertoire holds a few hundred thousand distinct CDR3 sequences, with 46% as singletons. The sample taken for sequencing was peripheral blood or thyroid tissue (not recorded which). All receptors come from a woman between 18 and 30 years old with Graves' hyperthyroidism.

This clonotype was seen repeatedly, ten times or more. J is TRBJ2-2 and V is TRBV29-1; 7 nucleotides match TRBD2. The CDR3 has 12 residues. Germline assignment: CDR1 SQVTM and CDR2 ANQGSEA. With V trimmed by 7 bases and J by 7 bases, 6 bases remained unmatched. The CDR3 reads CSGLGGFGELFF. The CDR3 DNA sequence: TGCAGCGGCCTCGGGGGGTTCGGGGAGCTGTTTTTT.

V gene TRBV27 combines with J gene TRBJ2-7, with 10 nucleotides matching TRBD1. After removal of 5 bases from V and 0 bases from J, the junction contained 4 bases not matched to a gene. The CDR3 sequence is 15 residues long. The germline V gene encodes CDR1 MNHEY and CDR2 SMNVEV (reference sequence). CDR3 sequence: CASSERTGGSYEQYF. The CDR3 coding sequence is TGTGCCAGCAGTGAGAGGACAGGGGGCTCCTACGAGCAGTACTTC.

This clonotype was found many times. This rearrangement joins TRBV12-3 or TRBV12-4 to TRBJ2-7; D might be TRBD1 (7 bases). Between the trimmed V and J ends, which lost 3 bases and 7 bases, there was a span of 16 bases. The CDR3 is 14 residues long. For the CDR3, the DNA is TGTGCCAGCAGTTTCCGCGAGGGGGCGGGGGAGCAGTACTTC. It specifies CASSFREGAGEQYF.

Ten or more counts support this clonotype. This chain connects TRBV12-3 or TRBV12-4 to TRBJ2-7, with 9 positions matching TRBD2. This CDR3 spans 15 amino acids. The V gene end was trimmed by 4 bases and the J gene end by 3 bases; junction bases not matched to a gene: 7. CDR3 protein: CASSWAGGILYEQYF. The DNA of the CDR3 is TGTGCCAGCAGTTGGGCGGGGGGGATACTCTACGAGCAGTACTTC.

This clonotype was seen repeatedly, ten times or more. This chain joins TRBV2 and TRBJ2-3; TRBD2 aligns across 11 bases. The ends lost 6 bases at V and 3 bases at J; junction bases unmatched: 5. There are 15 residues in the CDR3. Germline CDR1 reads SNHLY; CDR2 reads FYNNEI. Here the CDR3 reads CASSLRTSGTDTQYF. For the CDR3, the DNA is TGTGCCAGCAGCCTCCGGACTAGCGGGACAGATACGCAGTATTTT.

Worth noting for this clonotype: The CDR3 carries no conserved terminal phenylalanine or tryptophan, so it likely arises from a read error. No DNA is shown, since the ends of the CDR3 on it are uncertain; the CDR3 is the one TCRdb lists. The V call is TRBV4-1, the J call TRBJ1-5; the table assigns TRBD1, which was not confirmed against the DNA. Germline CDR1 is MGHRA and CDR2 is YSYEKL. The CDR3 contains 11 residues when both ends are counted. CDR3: CASSSGVLGRV.

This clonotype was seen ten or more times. The CDR3 spells CSARVLQGTYEQYF. For the CDR3, the DNA is TGCAGTGCTAGAGTCCTGCAAGGAACCTACGAGCAGTACTTC. The gene calls are TRBV20-1 and TRBJ2-7; D is ambiguous. The CDR3 totals 14 residues. The V end was cut by 1 base, the J end by 2 bases, with 12 bases between. Germline CDR1 DFQATT, CDR2 SNEGSKA (reference sequence).

CDR3 sequence: CSEGSSETQYF. Written as DNA, the CDR3 is TGCAGTGAAGGGAGTTCCGAGACCCAGTACTTC. This chain links TRBV20-1 with TRBJ2-5; a possible D gene is TRBD2 (5 bases). Germline-derived CDR1 and CDR2 are DFQATT and SNEGSKA (reference sequence). The V and J ends lost 7 bases and 5 bases respectively, with 11 bases between them. The CDR3 is 11 residues long.

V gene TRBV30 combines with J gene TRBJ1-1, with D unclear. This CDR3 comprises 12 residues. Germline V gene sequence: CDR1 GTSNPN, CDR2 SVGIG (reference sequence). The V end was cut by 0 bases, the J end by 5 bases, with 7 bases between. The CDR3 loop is CAWSVLGTEAFF. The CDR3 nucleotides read TGTGCCTGGAGTGTTCTGGGGACTGAAGCTTTCTTT.

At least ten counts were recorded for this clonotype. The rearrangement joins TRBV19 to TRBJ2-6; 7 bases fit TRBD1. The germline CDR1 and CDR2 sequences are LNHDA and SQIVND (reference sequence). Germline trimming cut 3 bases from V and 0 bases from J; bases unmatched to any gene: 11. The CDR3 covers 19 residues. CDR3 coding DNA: TGTGCCAGTAGTATGAGGTCGTGGGACAGAGGCTCTGGGGCCAACGTCCTGACTTTC. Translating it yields CASSMRSWDRGSGANVLTF.

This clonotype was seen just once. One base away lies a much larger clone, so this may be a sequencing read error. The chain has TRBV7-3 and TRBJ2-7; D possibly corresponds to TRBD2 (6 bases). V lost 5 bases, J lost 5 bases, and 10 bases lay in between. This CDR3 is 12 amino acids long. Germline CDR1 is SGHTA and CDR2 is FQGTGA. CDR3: CASSPSGDEQYF. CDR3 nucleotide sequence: TGTGCCAGCAGCCCCTCGGGGGACGAGCAGTACTTC.

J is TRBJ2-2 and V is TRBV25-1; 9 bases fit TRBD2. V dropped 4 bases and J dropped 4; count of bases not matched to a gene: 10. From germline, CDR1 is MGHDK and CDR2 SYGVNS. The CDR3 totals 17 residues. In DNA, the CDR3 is TGTGCCAGCAGTGGTTTGGTTCTAGCGGGACCCACCGGGGAGCTGTTTTTT. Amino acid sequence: CASSGLVLAGPTGELFF.

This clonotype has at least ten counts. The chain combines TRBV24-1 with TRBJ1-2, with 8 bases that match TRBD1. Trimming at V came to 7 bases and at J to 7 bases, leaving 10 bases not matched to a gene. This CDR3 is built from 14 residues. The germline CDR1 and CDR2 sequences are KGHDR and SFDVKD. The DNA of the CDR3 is TGTGCCACCAGCCCCGGGACAGGAAGTCTTGGCTACACCTTC. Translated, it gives CATSPGTGSLGYTF.

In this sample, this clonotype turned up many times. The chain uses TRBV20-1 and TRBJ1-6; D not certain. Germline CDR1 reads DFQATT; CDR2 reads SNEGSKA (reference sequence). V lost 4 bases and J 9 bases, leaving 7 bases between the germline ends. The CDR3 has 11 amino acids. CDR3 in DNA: TGCAGTGCTACTGAAGGTTCACCCCTCCACTTT. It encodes CSATEGSPLHF.

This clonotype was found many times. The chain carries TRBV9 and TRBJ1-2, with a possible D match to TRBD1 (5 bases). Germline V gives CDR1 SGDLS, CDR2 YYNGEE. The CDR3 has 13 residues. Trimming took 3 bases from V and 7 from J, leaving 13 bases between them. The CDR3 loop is CASSASVGVGYTF. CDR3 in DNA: TGTGCCAGCAGCGCCTCGGTAGGGGTTGGCTACACCTTC. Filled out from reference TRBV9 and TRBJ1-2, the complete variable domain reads DSGVTQTPKHLITATGQRVTLRCSPRSGDLSVYWYQQSLDQGLQFLIQYYNGEERAKGNILERFSAQQFPDLHSELNLSSLELGDSALYFCASSASVGVGYTFGSGTRLTVV.

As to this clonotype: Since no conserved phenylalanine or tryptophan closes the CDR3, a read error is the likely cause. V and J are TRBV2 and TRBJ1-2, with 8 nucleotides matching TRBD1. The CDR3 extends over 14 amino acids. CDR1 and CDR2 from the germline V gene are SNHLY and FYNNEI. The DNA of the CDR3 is TGTGCTAGTAGTTGGGCAGGGGGCAGCTATGGCTACACCTCC. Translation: CASSWAGGSYGYTS.

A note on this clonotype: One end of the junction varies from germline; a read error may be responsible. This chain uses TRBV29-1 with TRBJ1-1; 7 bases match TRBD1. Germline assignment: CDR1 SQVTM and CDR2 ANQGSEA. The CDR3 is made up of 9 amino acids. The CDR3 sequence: CSALTGTLF. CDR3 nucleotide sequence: TGCAGCGCATTGACAGGGACACTCTTT.

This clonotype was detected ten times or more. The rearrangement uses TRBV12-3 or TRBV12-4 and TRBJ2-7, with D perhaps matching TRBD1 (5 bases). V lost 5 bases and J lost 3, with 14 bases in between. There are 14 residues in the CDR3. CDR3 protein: CASSRGHIDYEQYF. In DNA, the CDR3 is TGTGCCAGCAGTAGAGGACACATAGACTACGAGCAGTACTTC.

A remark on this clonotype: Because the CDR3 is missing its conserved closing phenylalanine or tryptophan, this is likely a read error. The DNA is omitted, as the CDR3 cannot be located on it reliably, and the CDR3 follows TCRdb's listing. The CDR3 region is CASSFKDPG. V and J are TRBV7-9 and TRBJ1-4; the table's TRBD1 call for D was not verified on the DNA. Germline V lookup: CDR1 SEHNR, CDR2 FQNEAQ (reference sequence). The CDR3 is 9 residues long, counting both termini.

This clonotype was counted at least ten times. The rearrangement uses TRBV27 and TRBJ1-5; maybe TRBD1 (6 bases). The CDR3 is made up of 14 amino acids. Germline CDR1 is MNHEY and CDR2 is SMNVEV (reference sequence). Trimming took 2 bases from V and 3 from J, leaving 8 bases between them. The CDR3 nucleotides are TGTGCCAGCAGTTTACTGGGACACAATCAGCCCCAGCATTTT. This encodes CASSLLGHNQPQHF.